Listed below are T cell receptor beta chains from one sample, sequenced in a study of T cells after yellow fever vaccination. TCRdb used MiXCR to reprocess the 5' RACE reads, holding one entry per CDR3 protein. The sample comprises roughly 500,000 distinct CDR3 sequences, 15% to 20% of which are singletons, and approximately 15% rests with the top ten. The sample here was PBMCs, taken 15 days after the yellow fever booster vaccination. Receptors were obtained from a young man who received the YFV17D yellow fever vaccine. Both conserved end residues are part of each CDR3. A D gene is named only where the DNA matches it firmly. Clone size is shown for a subset of rows, as once, few, many or a class of expanded clone.

>NA|NA|TRBJ2-3|TRBV5-1
CASSLDWVTDTQYF
TGCGCCAGCAGCTTGGACTGGGTCACAGATACGCAGTATTTT
>NA|NA|TRBJ2-1|TRBV7-9
CASSLAGGKNEQFF
TGTGCCAGCAGCTTAGCTGGCGGGAAAAATGAGCAGTTCTTC
>few|NA|TRBJ2-5|TRBV7-2
CASSQPHFPGQETQYF
TGTGCCAGCAGCCAGCCGCATTTCCCAGGCCAAGAGACCCAGTACTTC
>few|NA|TRBJ2-3|TRBV3-1
CASSRAGDSDTQYF
TGTGCCAGCAGCCGTGCCGGGGACTCAGATACGCAGTATTTT
>few|NA|TRBJ1-6|TRBV7-2
CASSKQRNSPLHF
TGTGCCAGCAGTAAACAGCGTAATTCACCCCTCCACTTT
>few|NA|TRBJ1-5|TRBV20-1
CSAPRGLSNQPQHF
TGCAGTGCCCCGAGAGGACTTAGCAATCAGCCCCAGCATTTT
>few|TRBD1|TRBJ2-2|TRBV24-1
CATGATGVNTGELFF
TGTGCCACCGGGGCGACAGGGGTGAACACCGGGGAGCTGTTTTTT
>few|NA|TRBJ1-3|TRBV2
CASRDREHNF
TGTGCCAGCAGAGACCGGGAACATAATTTT
>NA|NA|TRBJ2-1|TRBV5-3
CASSLASSGGANEQFF
TGTGCCAGCAGCTTGGCAAGTTCTGGGGGGGCCAATGAGCAGTTCTTC
>NA|TRBD2|TRBJ2-3|TRBV18
CASARLAATGADTQYF
TGTGCCAGCGCTAGGCTAGCGGCAACTGGGGCAGATACGCAGTATTTT
>NA|NA|TRBJ2-4|TRBV29-1
CSPQQNGALVDKNIQYF
TGCAGCCCCCAGCAAAATGGGGCGTTAGTGGACAAAAACATTCAGTACTTC
>NA|TRBD2|TRBJ2-1|TRBV5-6
CASSLVVRREVGDEQFF
TGTGCCAGCAGCTTGGTAGTACGGCGGGAGGTCGGAGATGAGCAGTTCTTC
>few|TRBD1|TRBJ2-5|TRBV7-2
CASSLGQGVAVETQYF
TGTGCCAGCAGCTTAGGACAGGGGGTAGCGGTGGAGACCCAGTACTTC
>few|NA|TRBJ2-7|TRBV7-2
CASSFRQGEQYF
TGTGCCAGCAGCTTCCGCCAGGGGGAGCAGTACTTC
>NA|NA|TRBJ2-6|TRBV12-3/TRBV12-4
CASGTNGANVLTF
TGTGCCAGCGGTACAAATGGGGCCAACGTCCTGACTTTC
>NA|NA|TRBJ1-4|TRBV2
CASNGGVGKLFF
TGTGCCAGCAACGGGGGCGTAGGAAAACTGTTTTTT
>few|TRBD1|TRBJ1-6|TRBV7-8
CASSKPGQGTLAAGSPLHF
TGTGCCAGCAGCAAACCGGGACAGGGGACCCTCGCGGCGGGGTCACCCCTCCACTTT
>few|TRBD1|TRBJ2-6|TRBV6-2/TRBV6-3
CASSYSNWRSGTGDFGANVLTF
TGTGCCAGCAGTTACTCGAACTGGCGGTCCGGGACAGGTGATTTTGGGGCCAACGTCCTGACTTTC
>NA|NA|TRBJ1-4|TRBV20-1
CSASWSAGGEKLFF
TGCAGTGCTAGTTGGTCAGCCGGGGGTGAAAAACTGTTTTTT
>NA|TRBD1|TRBJ2-2|TRBV24-1
CATIDRDTGELFF
TGTGCCACCATCGACAGGGACACCGGGGAGCTGTTTTTT
>NA|NA|TRBJ2-3|TRBV5-5
CASSFGIGTDTQYF
TGTGCCAGCAGCTTCGGTATTGGCACAGATACGCAGTATTTT
>few|NA|TRBJ2-6|TRBV5-6
CASSTTSGANVLTF
TGTGCCAGCAGTACAACGTCTGGGGCCAACGTCCTGACTTTC